This T cell receptor (beta chain) came from a study of blood T cell repertoires in COVID-19. Background on the study: Acute and convalescent COVID-19 specimens originated in the United States, Italy and Spain. From T cells, B-cell-depleted T cells, or PBMCs came the material, which was cDNA or gDNA.

The CDR3 covers 14 residues. The germline CDR1 and CDR2 sequences are MNHEY and SMNVEV (reference sequence). The V end lost 6 bases, the J end lost 2 bases, and 13 bases lay between the germline ends. Sequencing was performed with immunoSEQ multiplex PCR; in TCRdb, only in-frame clones are kept and a portion is missing. The data show roughly 240,000 clones, approximately 88% seen once. V usage is TRBV27 and J usage is TRBJ1-2; weak D call: TRBD1 (6 bases). The origin of this receptor is a woman under 40 with acute COVID-19. Sequenced input: PBMCs or T cells enriched from blood (not recorded which). DNA for the CDR3: TGTGCCAGCAGGCAGGGGACTATAAACTATGGCTACACCTTC. Protein: CASRQGTINYGYTF.